The 28 T cell receptor beta chains below come from one sample, sequenced in a study of T-cell memory formation after mild COVID-19. Using its own MiXCR run on the 5' RACE reads, TCRdb lists one record per CDR3 protein. The sample yields about 150,000 distinct CDR3 sequences, roughly 14% seen once. Sample: PBMCs or a T cell subset sorted from them (not recorded which). These receptors originate from an adult woman who had mild COVID-19 (a few samples of this study predate the infection). Cell type and time point are not known.

This clonotype was seen a handful of times. The chain has TRBV5-1 and TRBJ1-2; 9 positions match TRBD1. V was clipped by 4 bases and J by 6 bases; unmatched bases: 7. The CDR3 is 14 residues long. CDR1 SGHRS and CDR2 YFSETQ come from the germline V gene. CDR3 DNA: TGCGCCAGCAGCATGGACAGGGGACTTGATGGCTACACCTTC. It specifies CASSMDRGLDGYTF.

This clonotype has only a few counts. This chain connects TRBV5-1 to TRBJ2-1; 8 positions agree with TRBD2. J lost 6 bases, V lost 5 bases, and 10 bases had no gene match. Germline V gene lookup returns CDR1 SGHRS and CDR2 YFSETQ. This CDR3 is 15 amino acids long. CDR3 in DNA: TGCGCCAGCAGTACCTCCGGGACTAGTGGCAATGAGCAGTTCTTC. It yields the protein CASSTSGTSGNEQFF.

The gene calls are TRBV20-1 and TRBJ2-7; 12 bases line up with TRBD2. V lost 4 bases, J lost 2 bases, and 6 bases stayed unmatched. Germline V CDR1 and CDR2: DFQATT, SNEGSKA (reference sequence). CDR3 length equals 15 residues. This CDR3 reads CSAKTSGGMAYEQYF. CDR3 DNA sequence: TGCAGTGCTAAAACTAGCGGGGGGATGGCCTACGAGCAGTACTTC.

This clonotype was found many times. The chain joins TRBV12-3 or TRBV12-4 to TRBJ2-7; unclear D gene. The germline V and J ends were trimmed by 4 bases and 3 bases, with 22 bases remaining between them. This CDR3 has 17 residues. The CDR3: CASSSRPRDSERYEQYF. The CDR3, as DNA: TGTGCCAGCAGTTCCCGACCTCGCGACTCGGAGCGCTACGAGCAGTACTTC.

In this sample, this clonotype turned up a few times. The V and J genes are TRBV27 and TRBJ2-2, with D unclear. Trimming took off 1 base at V and 7 bases at J, with 7 bases between the two ends. Germline CDR1 MNHEY, CDR2 SMNVEV (reference sequence). The CDR3 is 13 amino acids. CDR3: CASSLWDFGELFF. Written as DNA, the CDR3 is TGTGCCAGCAGTTTATGGGATTTCGGGGAGCTGTTTTTT.

Comments on this clonotype: Mismatch with germline at one junction end may stem from a read error. The rearrangement joins TRBV12-3 or TRBV12-4 to TRBJ1-2, with a possible D match to TRBD1 (6 bases). The CDR3 covers 13 residues. CDR3 nucleotides: TGTGCCAGCAGCCCGGGGGCCAGGCTCCCACCTTCCTTC. This codes for CASSPGARLPPSF.

This clonotype showed up just a few times. V and J are TRBV27 and TRBJ1-6, with D hard to call. The V and J ends lost 5 bases and 3 bases respectively, with 8 bases between them. The CDR3 runs 14 residues. Per germline, CDR1 MNHEY and CDR2 SMNVEV (reference sequence). The CDR3 loop is CASSGEYYNSPLHF. The CDR3, as DNA: TGTGCCAGCAGTGGGGAGTACTATAATTCACCCCTCCACTTT.

The rearrangement links TRBV5-1 to TRBJ1-3; D is undetermined. Trimming shortened V by 0 bases and J by 0 bases, and 13 bases separated the two germline ends. The CDR3 spans 17 residues. Germline-derived CDR1 and CDR2 are SGHRS and YFSETQ. The CDR3: CASSLDMGFSSGNTIYF. The CDR3 DNA reads as TGCGCCAGCAGCTTGGACATGGGATTTAGCTCTGGAAACACCATATATTTT.

V gene TRBV5-1 combines with J gene TRBJ2-5; D is uncertain. The germline gives CDR1 SGHRS, CDR2 YFSETQ. This CDR3 contains 11 residues. V was cut by 0 bases and J by 7 bases, with 4 bases left in between. Here the CDR3 reads CASSLAVTQYF. CDR3 nucleotides: TGCGCCAGCAGCTTGGCAGTGACCCAGTACTTC.

The chain is built from TRBV12-3 or TRBV12-4 and TRBJ2-7; D may be TRBD1 or TRBD2 (5 bases each). CDR3 length equals 14 residues. V lost 1 base and J lost 6, with 13 bases in between. The CDR3 loop reads CASSLERGVSEQYF. Here the CDR3 DNA reads TGTGCCAGCAGTTTAGAACGGGGCGTGTCCGAGCAGTACTTC.

The sample holds a few counts of this clonotype. J is TRBJ1-5 and V is TRBV30; 7 bases map to TRBD1. This CDR3 is built from 13 residues. V shed 3 bases, J shed 6 bases, and the junction held 5 bases outside the gene matches. Germline V lookup: CDR1 GTSNPN, CDR2 SVGIG (reference sequence). CDR3 DNA: TGTGCCTGGAGCCAAAGGGGGCGTCAGCCCCAGCATTTT. This codes for CAWSQRGRQPQHF.

The chain links TRBV20-1 to TRBJ1-1, with D perhaps matching TRBD1 (6 bases). The germline V gene encodes CDR1 DFQATT and CDR2 SNEGSKA (reference sequence). Trimming took off 0 bases at V and 4 bases at J, with 15 bases between the two ends. This CDR3 spans 15 amino acids. The DNA of the CDR3 is TGCAGTGCTAGAGATAAGGGCAGGGGAATCACTGAAGCTTTCTTT. It encodes CSARDKGRGITEAFF.

This clonotype has more than one count but fewer than ten. The rearrangement uses TRBV6-5 and TRBJ1-1; possible D gene TRBD1, 5 bases. This CDR3 region has 14 residues. Trimming removed 7 bases at V and 1 base at J, with 13 bases between. Germline V gene lookup returns CDR1 MNHEY and CDR2 SVGAGI. The CDR3: CASTQGWGNTEAFF. The CDR3, as DNA: TGTGCCAGCACCCAGGGTTGGGGGAACACTGAAGCTTTCTTT.

The V gene is TRBV4-3, the J gene TRBJ2-7; D assignment may be TRBD1 or TRBD2 (5 bases each). This CDR3 has 14 amino acids. The germline V gene has CDR1 LGHNA and CDR2 YSLEER. Trimming shortened V by 3 bases and J by 5 bases, and 14 bases separated the two germline ends. CDR3 DNA sequence: TGCGCCAGCAGCCAGAAGGGTGGGACCAACGAGCAGTACTTC. Its protein product is CASSQKGGTNEQYF.

This clonotype showed up many times. The rearrangement links TRBV4-1 to TRBJ2-5; 11 positions match TRBD2. V dropped 0 bases and J dropped 9; count of bases not matched to a gene: 9. Germline CDR1 MGHRA, CDR2 YSYEKL. This CDR3 is 16 amino acids long. Here the CDR3 reads CASSQDVAGGLGAQYF. CDR3 nucleotide sequence: TGCGCCAGCAGCCAAGATGTAGCGGGGGGGCTTGGGGCCCAGTACTTC.

V usage is TRBV9 and J usage is TRBJ2-1; unclear D gene. Germline CDR1 and CDR2: SGDLS and YYNGEE. V gave up 3 bases and J gave up 7 bases, with 17 bases separating them. The CDR3 totals 15 residues. CDR3 loop: CASSGFPEANNEQFF. CDR3 sequence (DNA): TGTGCCAGCAGCGGTTTCCCCGAGGCGAATAATGAGCAGTTCTTC.

This clonotype has more than one count but fewer than ten. The CDR3 protein is CSVTSGRSTYEQYF. CDR3 bases: TGCAGCGTGACTTCGGGACGTTCAACCTACGAGCAGTACTTC. The chain is built from TRBV29-1 and TRBJ2-7, with D perhaps matching TRBD1 or TRBD2 (5 bases each). This CDR3 is 14 amino acids long. Trimming left V 6 bases short and J 2 bases short, with 17 bases between. Germline loops: CDR1 SQVTM, CDR2 ANQGSEA.

This clonotype appeared a few times. The rearrangement joins TRBV12-3 or TRBV12-4 to TRBJ1-2; a weak D match, TRBD1 (5 bases). The CDR3 contains 14 residues. The V gene lost 6 bases and the J gene lost 2 bases, with 13 bases spanning the gap. CDR3 protein: CASSLGGGNYGYTF. DNA of the CDR3: TGTGCCAGCAGCCTTGGGGGGGGAAACTATGGCTACACCTTC.

This clonotype showed up just a few times. The rearrangement joins TRBV7-9 to TRBJ2-2; no clear D gene. Germline V gives CDR1 SEHNR, CDR2 FQNEAQ (reference sequence). There are 12 residues in the CDR3. V dropped 1 base and J dropped 7 bases, with 4 bases sitting between them. The CDR3 reads CASSLEDGELFF. The CDR3, as DNA: TGTGCCAGCAGCTTAGAAGACGGGGAGCTGTTTTTT.

The chain joins TRBV24-1 to TRBJ2-1; D perhaps matches TRBD1 (5 bases). Germline-derived CDR1 and CDR2 are KGHDR and SFDVKD. Trimming took 1 base from V and 6 from J, leaving 12 bases between them. The CDR3 extends over 15 amino acids. Here the CDR3 DNA reads TGTGCCACCAGTGATTTCCGGCAGGGTACCAATGAGCAGTTCTTC. This gives the protein CATSDFRQGTNEQFF.

V and J are TRBV4-3 and TRBJ2-2; TRBD2 aligns across 11 bases. The germline V gene encodes CDR1 LGHNA and CDR2 YSLEER. The CDR3 contains 16 residues. V gave up 2 bases and J gave up 7 bases; unmatched junction bases: 6. CDR3 sequence reads: CASSQSLAGAFGELFF. CDR3 coding DNA: TGCGCCAGCAGCCAATCACTAGCGGGAGCGTTCGGGGAGCTGTTTTTT.

This clonotype turned up a few times. This sequence joins TRBV7-3 and TRBJ2-7, with 11 bases lining up with TRBD1. Germline V gene lookup returns CDR1 SGHTA and CDR2 FQGTGA. There are 15 residues in the CDR3. Unmatched junction bases numbered 7, after V lost 5 bases and J lost 4 bases. The CDR3 sequence is CASSKRGQGEYEQYF. The CDR3 DNA follows: TGTGCCAGCAGCAAAAGGGGACAGGGGGAGTACGAGCAGTACTTC.

The chain is built from TRBV6-4 and TRBJ2-1, with D possibly being TRBD1 or TRBD2 (5 bases each). Between the trimmed V and J ends, which lost 4 bases and 6 bases, there was a span of 10 bases. This CDR3 comprises 13 residues. The V gene's germline CDR1 is MRHNA and CDR2 SNTAGT. The CDR3 is CASSGGGFNEQFF. In DNA form, the CDR3 reads TGTGCCAGCAGTGGTGGGGGTTTCAATGAGCAGTTCTTC.

Regarding this clonotype: One end of the junction fails to match germline, which may point to a read error. The chain recombines TRBV7-9 with TRBJ1-6; 8 positions match TRBD1. Germline-derived CDR1 and CDR2 are SEHNR and FQNEAQ (reference sequence). CDR3 length: 17 amino acids. CDR3 in DNA: TGTGCCAGCAGCTATCAGGCGGGACAGGCCTATAATTCACCCCTCAACTTT. Encoded protein: CASSYQAGQAYNSPLNF.

CDR3 coding DNA: TGCAGTGCAGAAGGACTTGATGAAGCTTTCTTT. Protein sequence: CSAEGLDEAFF. The J gene is TRBJ1-1, the V gene TRBV20-1; D remains unclear. The CDR3 contains 11 residues. Germline V lookup: CDR1 DFQATT, CDR2 SNEGSKA (reference sequence). V lost 6 bases and J 7 bases, leaving 12 bases between the germline ends.

To note about this clonotype: A junction end diverges from the germline sequence, so it may reflect a read error. J is TRBJ2-2 and V is TRBV7-7; a weak D match, TRBD1 (6 bases). The length of the CDR3 is 14 residues. Germline CDR1 and CDR2: SSHAT and FNYEAQ (reference sequence). This CDR3 is CASSLSQGKRELFF. The CDR3 coding sequence is TGTGCTAGCAGCTTATCTCAGGGGAAAAGGGAGCTGTTTTTT. The full variable domain, its missing parts supplied by reference TRBV7-7 and TRBJ2-2, is GAGVSQSPRYKVTKRGQDVTLRCDPISSHATLYWYQQALGQGPEFLTYFNYEAQPDKSGLPSDRFSAERPEGSISTLTIQRTEQRDSAMYRCASSLSQGKRELFFGEGSRLTVL.

This clonotype was seen more than once but under ten times. This rearrangement joins TRBV19 to TRBJ2-4, with D tentatively TRBD1 (6 bases). The V gene lost 1 base and the J gene lost 0 bases, with 22 bases spanning the gap. The CDR3 sequence is 20 residues long. Per the germline V gene, CDR1 is LNHDA and CDR2 is SQIVND (reference sequence). The CDR3 sequence is CASSIGPGDTTLVAKNIQYF. CDR3 nucleotides: TGTGCCAGTAGTATAGGTCCCGGGGACACAACCTTGGTAGCCAAAAACATTCAGTACTTC.

This sequence joins TRBV20-1 and TRBJ2-7; 12 bases are shared with TRBD2. The CDR3 has 15 amino acids. J was trimmed by 0 bases and V by 2 bases; bases with no gene match: 2. Germline assignment: CDR1 DFQATT and CDR2 SNEGSKA (reference sequence). CDR3 sequence reads: CSARLAGGLSYEQYF. The CDR3 coding sequence is TGCAGTGCTAGACTAGCGGGAGGGCTCTCCTACGAGCAGTACTTC.